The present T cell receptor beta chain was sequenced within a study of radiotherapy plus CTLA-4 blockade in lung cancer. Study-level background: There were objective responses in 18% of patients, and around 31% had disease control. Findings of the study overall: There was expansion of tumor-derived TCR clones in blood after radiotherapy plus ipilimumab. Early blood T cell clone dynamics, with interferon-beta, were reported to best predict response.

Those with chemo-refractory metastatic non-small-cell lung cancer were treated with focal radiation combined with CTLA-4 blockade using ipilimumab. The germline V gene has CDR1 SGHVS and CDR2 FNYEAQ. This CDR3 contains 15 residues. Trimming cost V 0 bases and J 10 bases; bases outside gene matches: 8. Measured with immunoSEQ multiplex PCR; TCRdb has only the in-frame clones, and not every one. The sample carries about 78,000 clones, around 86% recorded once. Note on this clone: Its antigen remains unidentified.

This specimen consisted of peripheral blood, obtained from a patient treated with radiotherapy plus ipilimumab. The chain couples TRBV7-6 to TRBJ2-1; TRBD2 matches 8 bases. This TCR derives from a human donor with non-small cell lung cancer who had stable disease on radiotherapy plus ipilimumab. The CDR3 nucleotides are TGTGCCAGCAGCTTAGCTTCGGGACTAGAGAAGGAGCAGTTCTTC. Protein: CASSLASGLEKEQFF.